This T cell receptor (beta chain) is from a study of T cells in Graves' hyperthyroidism and ophthalmopathy. PBMCs were collected from an approximately 9 ml volume of fresh peripheral blood. RNA transcripts gave rise to amplified TCR beta CDR3 regions. Initially, a first-round RT-PCR of the TCR CDR3 employed the HTBI primer set. Each CDR3 protein gets one entry after TCRdb re-called the multiplex PCR reads with MiXCR. The data hold over 150,000 distinct CDR3 sequences, with roughly a sixth observed a single time. The sample consisted of blood. This clonotype originated in a woman aged 45-60 years with Graves' hyperthyroidism.

The CDR3 protein is CASSQTGNSNQPQHF. CDR3 DNA sequence: TGTGCCAGCAGTCAGACAGGGAACAGCAATCAGCCCCAGCATTTT. The chain carries TRBV6-1 and TRBJ1-5, with 7 nucleotides matching TRBD1. The CDR3 extends over 15 amino acids. The ends lost 5 bases at V and 1 base at J; junction bases unmatched: 5. CDR1 is MNHNS, CDR2 SASEGT, per germline.